This TCR beta chain was found in a study of T cell repertoires in ileal Crohn's disease. Study in general: Roughly 40% were active smokers at surgery; median disease duration was roughly 7.9 years. About half of patients got postoperative therapy: roughly 12 thiopurines, around 20 anti-TNF. Study conclusions and caveats: Endoscopic recurrence occurred in every patient whose clonality exceeded 26.8%. Compared with CD4 T cells, sorted CD8 cells carried more expanded clones.

Note on this clone: Antigen: not known.

The ends lost 1 base at V and 2 bases at J; junction bases unmatched: 11. The CDR3 length is 17 residues. Germline assignment: CDR1 KGHSH and CDR2 LQKENI. The repertoire was sequenced with immunoSEQ multiplex PCR; TCRdb's copy has only in-frame clones and lacks some. Of roughly 29,000 clones detected, around three quarters appear once; the ten largest clones hold roughly 19%. This sequence joins TRBV18 and TRBJ2-7; 7 bases agree with TRBD1. The clonotype was recovered from an adult with Crohn's disease. The sample was ileal tissue. CDR3 nucleotides: TGTGCCAGCTCACCACGGCCGGGACAGAGTCCTACCTACGAGCAGTACTTC. It translates to CASSPRPGQSPTYEQYF. Variable domain in full (rest from reference TRBV18 and TRBJ2-7): NAGVMQNPRHLVRRRGQEARLRCSPMKGHSHVYWYRQLPEEGLKFMVYLQKENIIDESGMPKERFSAEFPKEGPSILRIQQVVRGDSAAYFCASSPRPGQSPTYEQYFGPGTRLTVT.